The T cell receptor (beta chain) described here comes from a study of OX40 agonist ivuxolimab in advanced cancers. From germline, CDR1 is MNHNY and CDR2 SVGAGI (reference sequence). The CDR3 has 15 amino acids. Trimming took 8 bases from V and 2 from J; bases not matched to a gene: 8. Only in-frame clones appear in the TCRdb table, and some are missing; sequencing was by immunoSEQ multiplex PCR. The sample includes tens of thousands of clones, about 92% of them seen just once. Sample: CD4+ or CD8+ T cells sorted from blood, taken in a trial of the OX40 agonist ivuxolimab. This chain joins TRBV6-6 and TRBJ2-3; 9 nucleotides align to TRBD2. The receptor was derived from an adult with an advanced solid tumor such as melanoma, head and neck, liver or kidney cancer. The CDR3 region is CASALAGQYTDTQYF. CDR3 in DNA: TGTGCCAGCGCCCTAGCGGGGCAGTACACAGATACGCAGTATTTT.